This entry is about one TCR beta chain. TCRdb's copy holds only in-frame clones and misses some; the assay was immunoSEQ multiplex PCR. The sample lists more than 70,000 clones; about 96% were seen once. The sample originates from a study of technical replicates of blood from several donors. This CDR3 has 17 residues. Germline V CDR1 and CDR2: SGHRS, YFSETQ. Losses at the gene ends were 0 bases for V and 9 bases for J; bases not matched to a gene: 12. This receptor was taken from a human donor in good health. Sequenced input: T cells isolated from PBMCs. The gene calls are TRBV5-1 and TRBJ2-1, with 10 bases fitting TRBD2. CDR3 nucleotides: TGCGCCAGCAGCTTGGGCGGGGTAGCGGGAGGTCTTGGTGAGCAGTTCTTC. Translating it yields CASSLGGVAGGLGEQFF.